This note documents a single TCR beta chain sequence. What this receptor recognizes is not known. No much larger clonotype is one base removed from it; base qualities were not supplied. Sequencing used an Illumina HiSeq 2500. Quantitative 5'-RACE with molecular barcodes was the method used to prepare the TCR beta libraries. As for the original processing: Disease-linked TCR variants were identified with a new computational method built on a probabilistic model of VDJ rearrangement. TCRdb cleaned the public reads at Q25 with fastp, built clones with MiXCR and kept in-frame beta chains. Duplicate CDR3 protein sequences are folded into a single record with the most common DNA and genes. The V and J calls and clone size come from TCRdb's table, not from the authors' own analysis. Counted in this sample were approximately 350,000 distinct CDR3 sequences; 20% to 25% of them appeared once. Around 13% of the sample goes to the ten largest clones.

The germline V and J ends show losses of 0 bases and 4 bases respectively, and no gene match explains 4 bases of the junction. Including the terminal cysteine and phenylalanine, the CDR3 comprises 14 residues. The only DNA kept is the CDR3, 42 bases in frame from the first base. The germline V gene gives CDR1 as SQVTM and CDR2 as ANQGSEA. The record originates from a study of CD8 T cells in ankylosing spondylitis (dated by TCRdb to 2015 to 2018). About the full investigation: The study profiled T cell receptor beta repertoires in healthy donors and ankylosing spondylitis patients to find disease-linked TCR variants. Peripheral blood was sampled, and synovial fluid was also collected from ankylosing spondylitis patients. The full study cohort comprised around 23 ankylosing spondylitis patients and about 110 healthy donors. The research as a whole found: In peripheral blood, the disease-linked clones were found at relatively low frequencies and had a CD8+ phenotype. Some of the motif variants had been reported before in the synovial fluid and blood of reactive arthritis patients, a finding that suggests common disease-initiation mechanisms. Blood from ankylosing spondylitis patients appeared to be characterized by a TCR beta motif composed of eight or nine highly homologous amino acid variants. Significant enrichment of the disease-linked clones was reported in matched synovial fluid samples from ankylosing spondylitis patients.

Rearrangement joined TRBV29-1 to TRBJ1-2; TRBD1 agrees with 8 junctional bases. The TCR comes from a male donor with ankylosing spondylitis or in good health (not recorded which). Sequencing used blood, either unsorted or a sorted T cell fraction (not recorded which). The CDR3 region: CSVEDQGAVYGYTF. The nucleotide sequence is given as TGCAGCGTTGAAGATCAGGGGGCGGTCTATGGCTACACCTTC.